The T cell receptor (beta chain) under discussion was sequenced for a study of blood T cells in healthy people across ages. Study-level findings and limits: Long-lived donors had more naive CD4+ cells and higher diversity than aged donors.

The CDR3 contains 15 residues. V lost 4 bases and J lost 3, with 15 bases in between. Germline lookup yields CDR1 SGHNT and CDR2 YYREEE (reference sequence). The second PCR ran roughly 7 to 12 cycles with a sample-barcoded 5' primer and J-beta primers. TCRdb re-called the 5' RACE reads with MiXCR, one entry per CDR3 protein. The sample carries about 1.6 million distinct CDR3 sequences, about 35% recorded once. Concerning this clonotype itself: Its specificity is not known.

There were healthy Caucasian individuals from Russia, aged about 6 to 100, serving as donors. Whenever a sample was processed, at least 7 million PBMCs were isolated. The chain links TRBV5-4 to TRBJ2-3, with a weak D call TRBD2 (5 bases). Sequencing was done on a sample of blood. The sequence was obtained from a woman between 25 and 40 years old in good health. The CDR3 sequence: CASSPRGPMTDTQYF. The CDR3 coding sequence is TGTGCCAGCAGCCCCCGCGGGCCGATGACAGATACGCAGTATTTT.